The T cell receptor beta chain described here comes from a study of Ad26.COV2.S vaccination and SARS-CoV-2 variants. Using immunoSEQ multiplex PCR, the repertoire was profiled, and TCRdb retains in-frame clones only, with some absent. The data contain 440,000 or so clones, about nine tenths of them seen just once; the ten biggest clones take up more than 1.5%. Study conclusions and caveats: Substantial breadth in spike-specific CD8+ and CD4+ T cell responses was reportedly seen after vaccination.

Noted treatment: some 19 received Ad26.COV2.S at low or high dose, single or two shots; about 5 received placebo; per-sample allocation not given. Day 63 after the first vaccine or placebo injection was the time point for sampling. It was an adult aged 18-55 years in Boston who was the donor. It was Wuhan-strain SARS-CoV-2 spike that the Ad26 vaccine vector expressed. Worth noting for this clone: Its cognate antigen is unknown.

V was clipped by 5 bases and J by 3 bases, with 8 bases between them. From germline, CDR1 is SGHAT and CDR2 FQNNGV. The CDR3 has 12 amino acids. The sequenced sample was peripheral blood, obtained in a trial of Ad26.COV2.S vaccine versus placebo. The TCR was taken from a person between 18 and 59 years old who received the Ad26.COV2.S COVID-19 vaccine or a placebo. The rearrangement uses TRBV11-2 and TRBJ2-7, with D unclear. The CDR3 sequence is CASSASDYEQYF. The CDR3 nucleotides read TGTGCCAGCAGCGCGTCAGACTACGAGCAGTACTTC.